This T cell receptor (beta chain) was found in a study of T cells expressing NK-cell markers. Beta-chain TCR cDNA was generated via 5'RACE template switching with UMIs. TCRdb processed the 5' RACE reads again and assigns one entry to each CDR3 protein, with no DNA. The table lists some 500,000 distinct CDR3 sequences. Germline V lookup: CDR1 MGHRA, CDR2 YSYEKL. CDR3 length equals 14 residues. This chain connects TRBV4-1 to TRBJ1-1; lacking DNA, the TRBD1 call made by TCRdb goes unchecked. This clonotype was obtained from a woman aged 45-60 years in good health. The specimen sequenced was blood T cells: a sorted CD56 or NKG2C T cell subset, CD4+ or CD8+ T cells, or bulk PBMC T cells (not recorded which). The CDR3: CASSRQQANTEAFF.